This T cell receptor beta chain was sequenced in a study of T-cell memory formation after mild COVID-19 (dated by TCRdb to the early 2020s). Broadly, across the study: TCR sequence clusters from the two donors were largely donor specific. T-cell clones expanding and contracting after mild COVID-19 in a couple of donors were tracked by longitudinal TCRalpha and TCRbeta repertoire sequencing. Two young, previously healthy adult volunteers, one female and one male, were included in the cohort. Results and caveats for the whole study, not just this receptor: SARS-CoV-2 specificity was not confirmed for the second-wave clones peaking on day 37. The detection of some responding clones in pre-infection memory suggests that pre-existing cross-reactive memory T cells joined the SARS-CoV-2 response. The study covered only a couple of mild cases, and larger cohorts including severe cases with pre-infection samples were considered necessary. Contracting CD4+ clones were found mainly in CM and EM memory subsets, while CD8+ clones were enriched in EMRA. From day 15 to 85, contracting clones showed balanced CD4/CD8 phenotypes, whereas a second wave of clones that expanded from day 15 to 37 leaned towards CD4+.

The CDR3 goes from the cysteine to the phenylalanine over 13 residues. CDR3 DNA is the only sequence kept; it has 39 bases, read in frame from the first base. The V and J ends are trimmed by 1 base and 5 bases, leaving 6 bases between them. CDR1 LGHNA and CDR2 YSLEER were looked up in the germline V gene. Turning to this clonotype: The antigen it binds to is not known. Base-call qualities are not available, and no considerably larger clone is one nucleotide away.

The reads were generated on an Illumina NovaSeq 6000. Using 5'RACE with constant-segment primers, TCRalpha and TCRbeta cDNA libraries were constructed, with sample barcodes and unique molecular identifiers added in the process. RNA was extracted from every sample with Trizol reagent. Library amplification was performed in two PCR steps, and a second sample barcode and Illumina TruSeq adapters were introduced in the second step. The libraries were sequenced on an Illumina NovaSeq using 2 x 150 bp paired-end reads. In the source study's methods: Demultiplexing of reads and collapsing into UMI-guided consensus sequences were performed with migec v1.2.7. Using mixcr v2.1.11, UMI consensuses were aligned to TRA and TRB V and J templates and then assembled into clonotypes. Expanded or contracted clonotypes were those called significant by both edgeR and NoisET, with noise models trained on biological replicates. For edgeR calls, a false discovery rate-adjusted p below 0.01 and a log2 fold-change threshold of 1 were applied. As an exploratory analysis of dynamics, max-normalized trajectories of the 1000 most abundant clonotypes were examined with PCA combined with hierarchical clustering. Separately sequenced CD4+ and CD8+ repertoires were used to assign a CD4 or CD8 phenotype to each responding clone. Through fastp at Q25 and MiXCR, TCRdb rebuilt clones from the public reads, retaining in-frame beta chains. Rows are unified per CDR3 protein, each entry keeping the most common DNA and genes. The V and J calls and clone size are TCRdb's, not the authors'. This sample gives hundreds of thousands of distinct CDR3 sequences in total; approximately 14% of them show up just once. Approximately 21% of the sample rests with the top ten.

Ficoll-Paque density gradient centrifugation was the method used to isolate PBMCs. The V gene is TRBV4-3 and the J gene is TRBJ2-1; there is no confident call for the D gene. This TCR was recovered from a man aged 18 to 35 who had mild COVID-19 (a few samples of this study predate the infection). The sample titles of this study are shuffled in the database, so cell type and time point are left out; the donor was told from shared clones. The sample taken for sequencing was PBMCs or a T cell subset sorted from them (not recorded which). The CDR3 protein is CASSQGPNNEQFF. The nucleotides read TGCGCCAGCAGCCAAGGCCCTAACAATGAGCAGTTCTTC.